These T cell receptor beta chains were read from a single sample in a study of blood T cell repertoires in COVID-19. Sequencing was performed with immunoSEQ multiplex PCR; in TCRdb, only in-frame clones are kept and a portion is missing. Of 110,000 to 150,000 clones in the sample, 76% were seen once. The specimen sequenced was peripheral blood. The source is a man aged 55 to 69 with acute or convalescent COVID-19. The CDR3 runs from the conserved cysteine through the conserved F or W. D genes are given only for firm matches.

V	J	D	DNA	CDR3
TRBV9	TRBJ2-7	TRBD1	TGTGCCAGCAGCCCCCGGGACAGTCCCTACGAGCAGTACTTC	CASSPRDSPYEQYF
TRBV4-1	TRBJ2-3	NA	TGCGCCAGCAGCCCACCAGGGTCAAGCACAGATACGCAGTATTTT	CASSPPGSSTDTQYF
TRBV18	TRBJ2-6	TRBD1	TGTGCCAGCTCACGGTCGACAGGGCGGTCTGGGGCCAACGTCCTGACTTTC	CASSRSTGRSGANVLTF
TRBV28	TRBJ2-3	TRBD2	TGTGCCAGCACCGCAGGGTTTGGCAGGGAGGGTGATACGCAGTATTTT	CASTAGFGREGDTQYF
TRBV28	TRBJ2-3	NA	TGTGCCAGCACCCCAGCGAACACAGATACGCAGTATTTT	CASTPANTDTQYF
TRBV3-1/TRBV3-2	TRBJ2-3	TRBD2	TGTGCCAGCAGCCAAGACAGCGGGCTGAGGTCAAGCGGGAGAAAGACAGATACGCAGTATTTT	CASSQDSGLRSSGRKTDTQYF
TRBV10-1	TRBJ2-3	NA	TGCGCCAGCAGTGAGCACAACAGGGTAGATACGCAGTATTTT	CASSEHNRVDTQYF
TRBV5-4	TRBJ2-7	NA	TGTGCCAGCGCTCCTGCGGAAGCAAGAGGGTACGAGCAGTACTTC	CASAPAEARGYEQYF
TRBV5-6	TRBJ1-1	TRBD1	TGTGCCAGCAGCCCGGAACGGACAGGGGTTAACACTGAAGCTTTCTTT	CASSPERTGVNTEAFF
TRBV5-1	TRBJ1-1	NA	TGCGCCAGCAGCTTGGATGAAGGGGGATTCTCTGAAGCTTTCTTT	CASSLDEGGFSEAFF
TRBV7-6	TRBJ2-2	TRBD1	TGTGCCAGCAGGGACAGGGGGGCCGAGGAGCTGTTTTTT	CASRDRGAEELFF